The 32 T cell receptor beta chains below come from one sample, sequenced in a study of identical twins. TCRdb itself ran the 5' RACE reads through MiXCR, one entry per CDR3 protein. Found here are 510,000 or so distinct CDR3 sequences, 13% to 15% of them singletons; the top ten hold more than 0.4%. The same data also contributed to another study, on yellow fever vaccine responses in identical twins.

The sample consisted of CD4+ T cells sorted from blood. Receptors originate from a woman in her late teens or twenties in good health.

The chain carries TRBV28 and TRBJ1-1; D remains ambiguous. Germline V lookup: CDR1 MDHEN, CDR2 SYDVKM. The CDR3 spans 16 residues. The V and J ends lost 3 bases and 0 bases respectively, with 14 bases between them. The CDR3 DNA reads as TGTGCCAGCAGTTTTCTCCAGGTAACTATGAACACTGAAGCTTTCTTT. This sequence encodes CASSFLQVTMNTEAFF.

This chain joins TRBV24-1 and TRBJ2-7; D remains ambiguous. Per the germline V gene, CDR1 is KGHDR and CDR2 is SFDVKD. Trimming stripped 3 bases from V and 2 bases from J, with 7 bases between. The CDR3 runs to 13 residues. This chain's CDR3 is CATSDAPAYEQYF. CDR3 nucleotide sequence: TGTGCCACCAGTGATGCACCCGCCTACGAGCAGTACTTC.

This clonotype was counted between two and nine times. The chain links TRBV20-1 to TRBJ2-5, with 8 bases aligning to TRBD1. The V gene's germline CDR1 is DFQATT and CDR2 SNEGSKA (reference sequence). With 2 bases clipped from V and 4 bases from J, the junction kept 3 bases outside the gene matches. CDR3 length: 13 amino acids. CDR3 DNA: TGCAGTGCTAGAACAGGGGGGCTAGAGACCCAGTACTTC. This translates into CSARTGGLETQYF.

The J gene is TRBJ2-5, the V gene TRBV20-1, with TRBD2 as a possible D gene (7 bases). The CDR3 length is 15 residues. Trimming left V 3 bases short and J 1 base short, with 15 bases between. CDR1 is DFQATT, CDR2 SNEGSKA, per germline (reference sequence). In nucleotides, the CDR3 is TGCAGTGCTAGCGTCTGGCGGGGGCCCCAAGAGACCCAGTACTTC. Its translation is CSASVWRGPQETQYF.

This clonotype has more than one count but fewer than ten. The chain couples TRBV15 to TRBJ2-1, with D possibly being TRBD1 (6 bases). Germline CDR1 reads LNHNV; CDR2 reads YYDKDF (reference sequence). CDR3 length: 15 amino acids. With 1 base removed from V and 3 bases from J, the gap between germline ends came to 10 bases. The CDR3 protein is CATSRVRTVYNEQFF. DNA of the CDR3: TGTGCCACCAGCAGAGTACGGACAGTCTACAATGAGCAGTTCTTC. Full variable domain (missing parts from reference TRBV15 and TRBJ2-1): DAMVIQNPRYQVTQFGKPVTLSCSQTLNHNVMYWYQQKSSQAPKLLFHYYDKDFNNEADTPDNFQSRRPNTSFCFLDIRSPGLGDTAMYLCATSRVRTVYNEQFFGPGTRLTVL.

The V gene is TRBV10-3, the J gene TRBJ2-1, with 7 nucleotides matching TRBD2. This CDR3 spans 15 amino acids. Trimming took 0 bases from V and 8 from J; bases not matched to a gene: 7. The V gene's germline CDR1 is ENHRY and CDR2 SYGVKD. Written as DNA, the CDR3 is TGTGCCATCAGTGAGTCGAGGCGGGAGACGGATGAGCAGTTCTTC. This sequence encodes CAISESRRETDEQFF.

This clonotype has only a few counts. The chain recombines TRBV6-1 with TRBJ2-3, with 7 positions matching TRBD2. Germline trimming cut 7 bases from V and 1 base from J; bases unmatched to any gene: 8. This CDR3 comprises 15 residues. CDR1 is MNHNS, CDR2 SASEGT, per germline. The CDR3 protein is CASKERGTGTDTQYF. The CDR3 DNA reads TGTGCCAGCAAAGAGCGGGGCACGGGCACAGATACGCAGTATTTT.

This clonotype was picked up a small number of times. V is TRBV20-1 and J is TRBJ2-2; D is unclear. With 5 bases removed from V and 3 bases from J, the gap between germline ends came to 10 bases. Germline V lookup: CDR1 DFQATT, CDR2 SNEGSKA (reference sequence). The CDR3 runs 13 residues. In nucleotides, the CDR3 is TGCAGTGCTCCAAGTAGGGACACCGGGGAGCTGTTTTTT. It is translated as CSAPSRDTGELFF.

The chain links TRBV18 to TRBJ2-2; 12 bases are a match to TRBD2. Germline trimming cut 1 base from V and 0 bases from J; bases unmatched to any gene: 0. Germline CDR1 and CDR2: KGHSH and LQKENI. The CDR3 runs 17 residues. The CDR3 reads CASSPRTSGTNTGELFF. In nucleotides, the CDR3 is TGTGCCAGCTCACCACGGACTAGCGGGACGAACACCGGGGAGCTGTTTTTT.

This clonotype came up a few times. This chain joins TRBV6-1 and TRBJ1-1; 12 nucleotides align to TRBD1. The germline CDR1 and CDR2 sequences are MNHNS and SASEGT. The CDR3 is made up of 14 amino acids. The J segment lost 7 bases and the V segment lost 5 bases, leaving 5 bases of the junction unmatched. This CDR3 is CASSRGQGAIEAFF. The DNA of the CDR3 is TGTGCCAGCAGTAGGGGACAGGGGGCTATTGAAGCTTTCTTT.

This clonotype was observed a few times. The chain recombines TRBV5-1 with TRBJ2-1; possibly TRBD1 or TRBD2 for D (6 bases each). The CDR3 consists of 13 residues. The ends were cut back, 3 bases at V and 6 bases at J, with 10 bases in the middle. Germline V gene lookup returns CDR1 SGHRS and CDR2 YFSETQ. The DNA of the CDR3 is TGCGCCAGCAGCTCAAGGGGGGTCAATGAGCAGTTCTTC. Encoded protein: CASSSRGVNEQFF.

The rearrangement uses TRBV9 and TRBJ2-2; D perhaps matches TRBD2 (5 bases). The CDR3 length is 13 residues. Germline V gene sequence: CDR1 SGDLS, CDR2 YYNGEE. The germline V and J ends were trimmed by 6 bases and 3 bases, with 9 bases remaining between them. For the CDR3, the DNA is TGTGCCAGCACGCGAGGGTACACCGGGGAGCTGTTTTTT. Translated: CASTRGYTGELFF.

This clonotype has at least ten counts. This chain connects TRBV12-3 or TRBV12-4 to TRBJ2-7, with TRBD2 as a possible D gene (6 bases). Trimming shortened V by 2 bases and J by 3 bases, and 11 bases separated the two germline ends. This CDR3 region has 14 residues. The CDR3 loop reads CASSLSGRNYEQYF. The CDR3 DNA follows: TGTGCCAGCAGTTTATCCGGGAGAAACTACGAGCAGTACTTC.

The V call is TRBV13, the J call TRBJ2-3; a weak D match, TRBD2 (7 bases). Germline CDR1 PRHDT, CDR2 FYEKMQ (reference sequence). V lost 5 bases and J 1 base, leaving 19 bases between the germline ends. CDR3 size: 17 residues. CDR3 region: CASSPPGAGAGTDTQYF. CDR3 DNA: TGTGCCAGCAGCCCCCCGGGGGCGGGGGCTGGCACAGATACGCAGTATTTT.

This clonotype has just a few counts. The rearrangement joins TRBV6-2 or TRBV6-3 to TRBJ2-2; TRBD1 is a possible D gene (6 bases). Trimming cost V 0 bases and J 0 bases, with 20 bases left between them. This CDR3 contains 20 residues. Germline lookup yields CDR1 MNHEY and CDR2 SVGEGT. CDR3 sequence reads: CASSYSGPRSAGANTGELFF. As DNA, the CDR3 is TGTGCCAGCAGTTACTCGGGACCCCGTTCGGCAGGGGCGAACACCGGGGAGCTGTTTTTT.

There are a few counts of this clonotype. This chain uses TRBV5-1 with TRBJ2-7, with 8 bases matching TRBD1. Trimming at V came to 4 bases and at J to 0 bases, leaving 9 bases not matched to a gene. The length of the CDR3 is 16 residues. Per the germline V gene, CDR1 is SGHRS and CDR2 is YFSETQ. CDR3 loop: CASSPADRASSYEQYF. CDR3 DNA sequence: TGCGCCAGCAGCCCGGCGGACAGGGCCAGCTCCTACGAGCAGTACTTC. The variable domain in full, completed from reference TRBV5-1 and TRBJ2-7, reads KAGVTQTPRYLIKTRGQQVTLSCSPISGHRSVSWYQQTPGQGLQFLFEYFSETQRNKGNFPGRFSGRQFSNSRSEMNVSTLELGDSALYLCASSPADRASSYEQYFGPGTRLTVT.

The chain joins TRBV7-9 to TRBJ2-7; D is possibly TRBD2 (5 bases). Looked up from germline, CDR1 is SEHNR and CDR2 is FQNEAQ (reference sequence). This CDR3 has 14 amino acids. The V end was cut by 6 bases, the J end by 5 bases, with 17 bases between. The CDR3 protein is CASRTIGYGDEQYF. The CDR3 DNA sequence: TGTGCCAGCAGAACCATTGGGTACGGGGACGAGCAGTACTTC.

This clonotype was counted a few times. The chain employs TRBV6-5 and TRBJ1-1, with D uncertain. Trimming cost V 2 bases and J 1 base, with 14 bases left between them. The CDR3 spans 16 residues. The V gene's germline CDR1 is MNHEY and CDR2 SVGAGI. CDR3 protein: CASSYGPPIENTEAFF. The CDR3 DNA is TGTGCCAGCAGTTACGGACCGCCGATAGAGAACACTGAAGCTTTCTTT.

The chain joins TRBV24-1 to TRBJ2-1, with 9 bases that match TRBD1. This CDR3 has 17 residues. Germline V gene lookup returns CDR1 KGHDR and CDR2 SFDVKD. The J segment lost 7 bases and the V segment lost 3 bases, leaving 12 bases of the junction unmatched. The CDR3 sequence is CATSDPSGGQGLNEQFF. The DNA of the CDR3 is TGTGCCACCAGTGATCCCTCAGGGGGACAGGGACTGAATGAGCAGTTCTTC.

This clonotype was detected only once. V is TRBV20-1 and J is TRBJ2-2; D might be TRBD2 (6 bases). Between the trimmed V and J ends, which lost 1 base and 0 bases, there was a span of 12 bases. CDR3 size: 16 residues. The germline V gene encodes CDR1 DFQATT and CDR2 SNEGSKA (reference sequence). The CDR3: CSARVSGEANTGELFF. The CDR3 DNA follows: TGCAGTGCTAGAGTCTCGGGGGAAGCGAACACCGGGGAGCTGTTTTTT.

This clonotype was observed a handful of times. The genes are TRBV5-1 and TRBJ2-2, with D possibly being TRBD2 (7 bases). CDR1 and CDR2 (germline): SGHRS, YFSETQ. The V end was cut by 1 base, the J end by 3 bases, with 10 bases between. The CDR3 is 15 residues long. In DNA, the CDR3 is TGCGCCAGCAGCTTGACAGGGAGGGACACCGGGGAGCTGTTTTTT. Residues: CASSLTGRDTGELFF. The full variable domain, with the rest looked up from reference TRBV5-1 and TRBJ2-2, is KAGVTQTPRYLIKTRGQQVTLSCSPISGHRSVSWYQQTPGQGLQFLFEYFSETQRNKGNFPGRFSGRQFSNSRSEMNVSTLELGDSALYLCASSLTGRDTGELFFGEGSRLTVL.

The table lists this clonotype with a few counts. CDR3 residues: CASSPPTGLNTEAFF. The CDR3 nucleotides are TGCGCCAGCAGCCCTCCCACAGGGTTGAACACTGAAGCTTTCTTT. The V and J genes are TRBV5-1 and TRBJ1-1, with D perhaps TRBD1 (6 bases). The germline gives CDR1 SGHRS, CDR2 YFSETQ. The CDR3 runs to 15 residues. V was cut by 4 bases and J by 0 bases, with 13 bases left in between.

In this sample, this clonotype turned up a few times. The chain links TRBV24-1 to TRBJ2-3, with unresolved D. Per germline, CDR1 KGHDR and CDR2 SFDVKD. The CDR3 totals 13 residues. V lost 9 bases and J 2 bases, leaving 11 bases between the germline ends. Here the CDR3 DNA reads TGTGCCACCGCCGTCCTTGACACAGATACGCAGTATTTT. Amino acids: CATAVLDTDTQYF.

This clonotype was seen at least ten times. This rearrangement joins TRBV5-1 to TRBJ1-1; D remains unclear. The CDR3 totals 13 residues. The germline V and J ends were trimmed by 0 bases and 1 base, with 4 bases remaining between them. Germline CDR1 and CDR2: SGHRS and YFSETQ. CDR3 region: CASSLGPNTEAFF. The CDR3 DNA reads TGCGCCAGCAGCTTGGGACCGAACACTGAAGCTTTCTTT.

This clonotype occurred a few times. V is TRBV28 and J is TRBJ2-5, with D possibly called TRBD1 or TRBD2 (5 bases each). In germline, CDR1 is MDHEN, CDR2 SYDVKM. This CDR3 spans 16 amino acids. Trimming removed 5 bases at V and 0 bases at J, with 16 bases between. CDR3 DNA sequence: TGTGCCAGCAGTCCAGGATGGGGGTCATACCAAGAGACCCAGTACTTC. Protein product: CASSPGWGSYQETQYF.

This clonotype was recorded a few times. The rearrangement joins TRBV18 to TRBJ2-1; 11 bases line up with TRBD1. The CDR3 sequence is 15 residues long. Germline V CDR1 and CDR2: KGHSH, LQKENI. V lost 5 bases to trimming and J lost 7 bases; unmatched junction nucleotides: 7. Written as DNA, the CDR3 is TGTGCCAGCTCATCCGGACAGGGGGCATCAAATGAGCAGTTCTTC. Encoded protein: CASSSGQGASNEQFF.

This clonotype was seen only a few times. This chain links TRBV20-1 with TRBJ2-5; 7 nucleotides match TRBD1. V was clipped by 0 bases and J by 5 bases; unmatched bases: 12. CDR3 length equals 16 residues. Germline values: CDR1 DFQATT, CDR2 SNEGSKA (reference sequence). CDR3: CSARDILQGSWETQYF. CDR3 bases: TGCAGTGCTAGAGACATATTACAGGGGTCGTGGGAGACCCAGTACTTC.

This clonotype was seen a few times. The chain combines TRBV5-1 with TRBJ2-1; D may be TRBD2 (6 bases). The germline V gene encodes CDR1 SGHRS and CDR2 YFSETQ. Trimming pared 6 bases from V and 0 bases from J, leaving 13 bases between. CDR3 length equals 15 residues. As DNA, the CDR3 is TGCGCCAGCACCCTGAATAGCGGCTCCTACAATGAGCAGTTCTTC. Its translation is CASTLNSGSYNEQFF.

The chain uses TRBV10-3 and TRBJ2-5; no reliable D call. Germline CDR1 is ENHRY and CDR2 is SYGVKD. The CDR3 spans 12 residues. Trimming shortened V by 6 bases and J by 5 bases, and 10 bases separated the two germline ends. The CDR3 nucleotides are TGTGCCATCAGGGGCAACGAGGAGACCCAGTACTTC. Encoded protein: CAIRGNEETQYF.

In this sample, this clonotype turned up a few times. The J gene is TRBJ2-2, the V gene TRBV12-3 or TRBV12-4; 11 bases are a match to TRBD2. Trimming removed 7 bases from V and 6 bases from J; junction bases left unmatched: 10. The length of the CDR3 is 16 residues. This chain's CDR3 is CASTESSGGWPGELFF. CDR3 nucleotides: TGTGCCAGCACCGAATCTAGCGGGGGGTGGCCCGGGGAGCTGTTTTTT.

In its sample, this clonotype was seen a few times. The chain recombines TRBV20-1 with TRBJ2-1; 8 bases are a match to TRBD1. With 2 bases clipped from V and 6 bases from J, the junction kept 6 bases outside the gene matches. The germline CDR1 and CDR2 sequences are DFQATT and SNEGSKA (reference sequence). The CDR3 has 14 amino acids. The CDR3 is CSARQTGDVNEQFF. The CDR3 nucleotides are TGCAGTGCTAGACAGACAGGGGATGTCAATGAGCAGTTCTTC.

This chain connects TRBV27 to TRBJ2-2; TRBD2 might be the D (6 bases). CDR3 length equals 14 residues. Trimming shortened V by 9 bases and J by 3 bases, and 14 bases separated the two germline ends. Germline CDR1 MNHEY, CDR2 SMNVEV (reference sequence). CDR3 nucleotide sequence: TGTGCCAGTAAAAAGCGGGTAGACACCGGGGAGCTGTTTTTT. Translation: CASKKRVDTGELFF.